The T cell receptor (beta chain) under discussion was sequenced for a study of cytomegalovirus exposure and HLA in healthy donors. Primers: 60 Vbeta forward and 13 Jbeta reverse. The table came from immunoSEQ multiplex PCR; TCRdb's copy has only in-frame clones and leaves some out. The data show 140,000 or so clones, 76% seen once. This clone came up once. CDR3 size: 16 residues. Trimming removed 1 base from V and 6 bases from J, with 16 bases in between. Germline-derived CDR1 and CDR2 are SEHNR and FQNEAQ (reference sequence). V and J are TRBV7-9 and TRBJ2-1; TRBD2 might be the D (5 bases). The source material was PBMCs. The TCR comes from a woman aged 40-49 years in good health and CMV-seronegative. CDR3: CASSLVTVIRGNEQFF. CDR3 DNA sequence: TGTGCCAGCAGCTTAGTTACGGTAATTCGGGGCAATGAGCAGTTCTTC.